The 12 T cell receptor beta chains reported below all come from one sample, sequenced in a study of T cell repertoires and Cas9 in healthy adults (dated by TCRdb to about 2018). The library was prepared using the immunoSEQ multiplex PCR assay. The table comes from immuneACCESS by way of TCRdb, which keeps in-frame sequences with V and J called. Part of the clones is missing from these tables; in studies checked, under half for an unresolved V gene and the rest for unknown reasons. The sample yields 20,000 to 25,000 clones; roughly nine tenths were counted once. In total, the top ten clones hold roughly 0.7% of the sample. The sample comprised CD4+ effector T cells (CD127+, CD25-, CD137-, CD154-) from PBMCs; culture status not recorded. These TCRs come from a human donor in good health.

V gene TRBV4-1 combines with J gene TRBJ2-2; TRBD1 aligns across 10 bases. The CDR3 totals 18 residues. V was pared by 1 base and J by 7 bases, with 12 bases of the junction left unmatched. Germline V lookup: CDR1 MGHRA, CDR2 YSYEKL. The CDR3 coding sequence is TGCGCCAGCAGCCAAGGGGACGGAGGACAGGGGGTACGCGGGGAGCTGTTTTTT. Translated, it gives CASSQGDGGQGVRGELFF.

The V call is TRBV11-2, the J call TRBJ2-1; TRBD2 is a possible D gene (5 bases). The CDR3 runs to 14 residues. Trimming took off 0 bases at V and 4 bases at J, with 7 bases between the two ends. Per the germline V gene, CDR1 is SGHAT and CDR2 is FQNNGV. CDR3: CASSLEREYNEQFF. Written as DNA, the CDR3 is TGTGCCAGCAGCTTAGAACGGGAATACAATGAGCAGTTCTTC.

The rearrangement joins TRBV19 to TRBJ1-5; maybe TRBD1 (5 bases). V lost 2 bases and J 6 bases, leaving 14 bases between the germline ends. Per the germline V gene, CDR1 is LNHDA and CDR2 is SQIVND (reference sequence). The CDR3 is 15 residues long. CDR3 in DNA: TGTGCCAGTAGTATAAGCAGGGCAGGTGGTCAGCCCCAGCATTTT. Amino acids: CASSISRAGGQPQHF.

The chain uses TRBV5-4 and TRBJ1-2; D gene unclear. CDR3 length: 16 residues. V was shortened by 3 bases and J by 5 bases, with 20 bases between the two germline ends. Germline-derived CDR1 and CDR2 are SGHNT and YYREEE (reference sequence). The CDR3 protein is CASSSADAPYRYGYTF. The CDR3 nucleotides are TGTGCCAGCAGCTCCGCGGACGCCCCTTATAGGTATGGCTACACCTTC.

The chain recombines TRBV25-1 with TRBJ1-5, with TRBD1 as a possible D gene (5 bases). The CDR3 extends over 18 amino acids. Germline CDR1 is MGHDK and CDR2 is SYGVNS. Trimming pared 8 bases from V and 3 bases from J, leaving 26 bases between. The CDR3 is CASANSRRLGGDNQPQHF. CDR3 coding DNA: TGTGCCAGCGCCAATTCCAGAAGGTTGGGGGGGGACAATCAGCCCCAGCATTTT.

This clone has only one observation. The chain recombines TRBV11-2 with TRBJ2-2; 7 nucleotides match TRBD1. Germline V CDR1 and CDR2: SGHAT, FQNNGV. The length of the CDR3 is 14 residues. Trimming at V came to 5 bases and at J to 7 bases, leaving 7 bases not matched to a gene. As DNA, the CDR3 is TGTGCCAGCAGCCCCGACAGGGCGAGCGGGGAGCTGTTTTTT. Protein sequence: CASSPDRASGELFF.

This rearrangement joins TRBV5-5 to TRBJ2-7; the D gene is possibly TRBD2 (5 bases). CDR1 and CDR2 (germline): SGHKS, YYEKEE (reference sequence). Between the trimmed V and J ends, which lost 4 bases and 7 bases, there was a span of 21 bases. The CDR3 covers 15 residues. CDR3 region: CASSTRGELIREQYF. The CDR3 region has the DNA TGTGCCAGCAGCACCCGGGGAGAACTCATCAGGGAGCAGTACTTC.

This chain connects TRBV5-4 to TRBJ1-1; D gene unclear. The germline V and J ends were trimmed by 1 base and 0 bases, with 13 bases remaining between them. The germline CDR1 and CDR2 sequences are SGHNT and YYREEE (reference sequence). This CDR3 spans 16 amino acids. In DNA, the CDR3 is TGTGCCAGCAGCTTGAATACGAGATCCATGAACACTGAAGCTTTCTTT. Protein sequence: CASSLNTRSMNTEAFF.

The table lists this clone with a count of one. V and J are TRBV6-1 and TRBJ2-1; TRBD1 is a possible D gene (6 bases). This CDR3 has 12 residues. V lost 7 bases, J lost 9 bases, and 13 bases lay in between. Germline CDR1 is MNHNS and CDR2 is SASEGT. The CDR3 sequence is CASTRGVGEQFF. The CDR3 bases are TGTGCCAGCACCAGGGGAGTAGGTGAGCAGTTCTTC.

The chain combines TRBV19 with TRBJ1-2; perhaps TRBD1 as D (6 bases). This CDR3 region has 13 residues. Germline CDR1 is LNHDA and CDR2 is SQIVND (reference sequence). V shed 3 bases and J shed 2 bases, with 7 bases lying between them. The CDR3 reads CASSIDRNYGYTF. The DNA of the CDR3 is TGTGCCAGTAGTATCGACAGGAACTATGGCTACACCTTC.

V usage is TRBV7-2 and J usage is TRBJ2-7, with TRBD1 as a possible D gene (5 bases). The ends were cut back, 1 base at V and 5 bases at J, with 12 bases in the middle. Germline V lookup: CDR1 SGHTA, CDR2 FQGNSA. This CDR3 contains 14 residues. Here the CDR3 reads CASSLEGERNEQYF. The CDR3 DNA reads TGTGCCAGCAGCTTAGAAGGGGAACGAAACGAGCAGTACTTC. Drawing the rest from reference TRBV7-2 and TRBJ2-7, the complete variable domain is GAGVSQSPSNKVTEKGKDVELRCDPISGHTALYWYRQSLGQGLEFLIYFQGNSAPDKSGLPSDRFSAERTGGSVSTLTIQRTQQEDSAVYLCASSLEGERNEQYFGPGTRLTVT.

This clone has just a few counts. CDR3 bases: TGTGCCAGCAGCTCTCAGCCGGAAGGTTCGGGAGAGACCCAGTACTTC. Encoded protein: CASSSQPEGSGETQYF. This rearrangement joins TRBV5-5 to TRBJ2-5; no definite D call. Germline CDR1 and CDR2: SGHKS and YYEKEE (reference sequence). Trimming shortened V by 3 bases and J by 4 bases, and 19 bases separated the two germline ends. The CDR3 has 16 residues.